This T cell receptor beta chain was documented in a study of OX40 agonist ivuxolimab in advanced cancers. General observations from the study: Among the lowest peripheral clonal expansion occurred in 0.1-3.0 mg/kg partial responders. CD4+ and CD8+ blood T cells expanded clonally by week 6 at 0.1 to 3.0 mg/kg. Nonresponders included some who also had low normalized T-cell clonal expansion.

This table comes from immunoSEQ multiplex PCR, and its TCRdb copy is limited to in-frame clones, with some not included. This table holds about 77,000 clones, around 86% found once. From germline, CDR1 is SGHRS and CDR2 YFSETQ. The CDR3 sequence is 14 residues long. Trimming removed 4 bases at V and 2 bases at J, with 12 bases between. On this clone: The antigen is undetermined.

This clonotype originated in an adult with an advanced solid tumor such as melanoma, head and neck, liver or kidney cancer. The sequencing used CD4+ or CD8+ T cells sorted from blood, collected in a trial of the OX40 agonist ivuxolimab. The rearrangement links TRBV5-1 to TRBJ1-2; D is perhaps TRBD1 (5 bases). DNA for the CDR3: TGCGCCAGCAGCGCGTCGAGACAGAACTATGGCTACACCTTC. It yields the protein CASSASRQNYGYTF.